The 28 T cell receptor beta chains in this list originate from one sample, sequenced in a study of a mutant IDH1 vaccine in newly diagnosed glioma. The time point was: week 47, end of study. In every dose of vaccine, 300 ug of mutant IDH1 20-mer peptide was given alongside topical imiquimod. No cognate antigen is known for these TCRs. Method: immunoSEQ multiplex PCR; TCRdb's copy keeps in-frame clones and lacks some. This sample has under 45,000 clones, with 82% found just once. Sample: PBMCs, taken from a glioma patient whose treatment included an IDH1 peptide vaccine. These receptors came from a man aged 18-30 years with glioma. Some clones in this sample may be carry-over from other donors' samples.

This rearrangement joins TRBV7-9 to TRBJ2-7; 11 nucleotides align to TRBD2. Per the germline V gene, CDR1 is SEHNR and CDR2 is FQNEAQ (reference sequence). There are 16 residues in the CDR3. J was trimmed by 3 bases and V by 5 bases; bases with no gene match: 9. CDR3 in DNA: TGTGCCAGCAGCGGAACACGGACTAGCGGGCGCTACGAGCAGTACTTC. It encodes CASSGTRTSGRYEQYF.

This chain uses TRBV5-4 with TRBJ2-7; 7 bases match TRBD1. V lost 5 bases to trimming and J lost 2 bases; unmatched junction nucleotides: 7. Germline V lookup: CDR1 SGHNT, CDR2 YYREEE (reference sequence). The CDR3 has 14 residues. The CDR3 protein is CASSSGTAPYEQYF. DNA for the CDR3: TGTGCCAGCAGTTCCGGGACAGCCCCCTACGAGCAGTACTTC.

V gene TRBV29-1 combines with J gene TRBJ2-7, with 10 bases aligning to TRBD1. Losses at the gene ends were 7 bases for V and 3 bases for J; bases not matched to a gene: 12. Germline CDR1 reads SQVTM; CDR2 reads ANQGSEA. This CDR3 has 15 residues. Written as DNA, the CDR3 is TGCAGCGCAATTGAGGGACAGGGGTTCGGCTACGAGCAGTACTTC. Translation gives CSAIEGQGFGYEQYF.

This clone was recorded only once. The chain recombines TRBV6-1 with TRBJ1-3; no clear D. In germline, CDR1 is MNHNS, CDR2 SASEGT. Trimming shortened V by 0 bases and J by 0 bases, and 9 bases separated the two germline ends. The CDR3 contains 16 residues. The CDR3: CASSEASYFSGNTIYF. CDR3 bases: TGTGCCAGCAGTGAAGCCTCCTACTTCTCTGGAAACACCATATATTTT.

A single count supports this clone. The gene calls are TRBV5-1 and TRBJ1-1, with TRBD1 as a possible D gene (5 bases). Germline CDR1 and CDR2: SGHRS and YFSETQ. V gave up 0 bases and J gave up 7 bases, with 16 bases separating them. The CDR3 consists of 15 residues. The CDR3 DNA sequence: TGCGCCAGCAGCTTGGATCGGGGGGAACTCTTTGAAGCTTTCTTT. Residues: CASSLDRGELFEAFF.

This sequence joins TRBV7-6 and TRBJ2-2; TRBD1 agrees at 8 bases. The CDR3 is made up of 14 amino acids. Trimming removed 1 base from V and 13 bases from J; junction bases left unmatched: 8. CDR1 SGHVS and CDR2 FNYEAQ come from the germline V gene. CDR3: CASSLGTGGGVLFF. DNA of the CDR3: TGTGCCAGCAGCTTAGGAACAGGGGGAGGTGTGCTGTTTTTT. Variable domain in full (rest from reference TRBV7-6 and TRBJ2-2): GAGVSQSPRYKVTKRGQDVALRCDPISGHVSLYWYRQALGQGPEFLTYFNYEAQQDKSGLPNDRFSAERPEGSISTLTIQRTEQRDSAMYRCASSLGTGGGVLFFGEGSRLTVL.

This rearrangement joins TRBV10-3 to TRBJ2-7; D uncertain. V lost 0 bases and J lost 6, with 15 bases in between. This CDR3 spans 15 amino acids. Per the germline V gene, CDR1 is ENHRY and CDR2 is SYGVKD. The DNA of the CDR3 is TGTGCCATCAGTGAGTCCGGGCCCCAGCGTCTCGAGCAGTACTTC. This encodes CAISESGPQRLEQYF.

This clone was picked up one time. The V and J genes are TRBV5-6 and TRBJ1-5; tentatively, D is TRBD1 (5 bases). V gave up 5 bases and J gave up 9 bases, with 18 bases separating them. Germline CDR1 and CDR2: SGHDT and YYEEEE. CDR3 length: 14 residues. CDR3 nucleotide sequence: TGTGCCAGCAGTGGCGGGGCAGGGTTTTCGCCCCAGCATTTT. This gives the protein CASSGGAGFSPQHF.

This rearrangement joins TRBV5-1 to TRBJ2-1; 10 bases map to TRBD2. The CDR3 loop spans 13 amino acids. CDR1 is SGHRS, CDR2 YFSETQ, per germline. The J segment lost 9 bases and the V segment lost 3 bases, leaving 3 bases of the junction unmatched. The CDR3 spells CASSSTSGTEQFF. CDR3 coding DNA: TGCGCCAGCAGCTCCACTAGCGGGACTGAGCAGTTCTTC.

V gene TRBV4-3 combines with J gene TRBJ2-7; D not resolved. V lost 0 bases to trimming and J lost 3 bases, with 6 bases between them. The CDR3 contains 13 residues. Germline-derived CDR1 and CDR2 are LGHNA and YSLEER. The chain's CDR3 is CASSQETNYEQYF. In DNA, the CDR3 is TGCGCCAGCAGCCAAGAGACCAACTACGAGCAGTACTTC.

This clone was observed a handful of times. The chain is built from TRBV19 and TRBJ1-5, with a weak D call TRBD1 (6 bases). V lost 10 bases, J lost 4 bases, and 11 bases lay in between. The CDR3 sequence is 12 residues long. CDR1 is LNHDA, CDR2 SQIVND, per germline (reference sequence). CDR3 sequence (DNA): TGTGCCACCTCCACAGGGAATCAGCCCCAGCATTTT. Translated: CATSTGNQPQHF.

This chain uses TRBV11-2 with TRBJ1-2; tentatively, D is TRBD1 (5 bases). Germline CDR1 reads SGHAT; CDR2 reads FQNNGV. The ends were cut back, 3 bases at V and 4 bases at J, with 18 bases in the middle. CDR3 length: 16 residues. CDR3 sequence reads: CASSFSPAREAYGYTF. The CDR3 nucleotides read TGTGCCAGCAGCTTTAGTCCGGCCAGGGAAGCCTATGGCTACACCTTC.

V is TRBV4-3 and J is TRBJ1-2; D unresolved. V shed 1 base and J shed 6 bases, with 15 bases lying between them. Germline CDR1 and CDR2: LGHNA and YSLEER. CDR3 size: 15 residues. CDR3 protein: CASSQGTRDRNGYTF. The CDR3 region has the DNA TGCGCCAGCAGCCAAGGAACAAGGGATCGGAATGGCTACACCTTC.

The chain employs TRBV25-1 and TRBJ2-1; TRBD2 aligns across 8 bases. Germline trimming cut 3 bases from V and 15 bases from J; bases unmatched to any gene: 10. This CDR3 has 13 amino acids. The germline V gene encodes CDR1 MGHDK and CDR2 SYGVNS. The DNA for the CDR3 is TGTGCCAGCAGTGATATCTTCGGGACTAGGCCGTTCTTC. Translation gives CASSDIFGTRPFF.

The J gene is TRBJ1-1, the V gene TRBV6-1; maybe TRBD1 (5 bases). Germline-derived CDR1 and CDR2 are MNHNS and SASEGT. The CDR3 has 13 residues. V dropped 4 bases and J dropped 1 base, with 7 bases sitting between them. CDR3 amino acids: CASSGQGNTEAFF. Here the CDR3 DNA reads TGTGCCAGCAGTGGTCAGGGGAACACTGAAGCTTTCTTT.

This clone was counted once. J is TRBJ1-4 and V is TRBV2, with 7 bases aligning to TRBD1. Germline trimming cut 5 bases from V and 8 bases from J; bases unmatched to any gene: 5. The CDR3 loop spans 13 amino acids. Germline-derived CDR1 and CDR2 are SNHLY and FYNNEI. CDR3 coding DNA: TGTGCCAGCAGTAGACAGGGACAGGAAAAACTGTTTTTT. Protein: CASSRQGQEKLFF. The full variable domain, rest sourced from reference TRBV2 and TRBJ1-4, is EPEVTQTPSHQVTQMGQEVILRCVPISNHLYFYWYRQILGQKVEFLVSFYNNEISEKSEIFDDQFSVERPDGSNFTLKIRSTKLEDSAMYFCASSRQGQEKLFFGSGTQLSVL.

This chain joins TRBV5-1 and TRBJ2-7; 7 bases match TRBD2. Trimming at V came to 0 bases and at J to 5 bases, leaving 8 bases not matched to a gene. Germline CDR1 reads SGHRS; CDR2 reads YFSETQ. This CDR3 comprises 15 residues. The CDR3 reads CASSLETSRGNEQYF. The CDR3 nucleotides read TGCGCCAGCAGCTTGGAGACTAGCCGGGGCAACGAGCAGTACTTC.

V and J are TRBV30 and TRBJ2-1; 9 bases align to TRBD2. The CDR3 extends over 16 amino acids. V dropped 0 bases and J dropped 5; count of bases not matched to a gene: 8. The germline V gene has CDR1 GTSNPN and CDR2 SVGIG (reference sequence). The CDR3 region has the DNA TGTGCCTGGAGTGTACGCAGCGGGAGGATAAACAATGAGCAGTTCTTC. As protein: CAWSVRSGRINNEQFF.

The rearrangement uses TRBV7-9 and TRBJ1-4; TRBD1 might be the D (6 bases). The CDR3 sequence is 16 residues long. V was shortened by 4 bases and J by 0 bases, with 12 bases between the two germline ends. Germline values: CDR1 SEHNR, CDR2 FQNEAQ (reference sequence). The chain's CDR3 is CASSSRGVATNEKLFF. The CDR3 DNA is TGTGCCAGCAGCTCCAGGGGCGTTGCAACTAATGAAAAACTGTTTTTT.

This clone was seen a few times. This rearrangement joins TRBV7-9 to TRBJ1-5, with no clear D. V dropped 1 base and J dropped 1 base, with 8 bases sitting between them. Looked up from germline, CDR1 is SEHNR and CDR2 is FQNEAQ (reference sequence). The length of the CDR3 is 15 residues. The CDR3 coding sequence is TGTGCCAGCAGCTTAGGGCACCAGAGCAATCAGCCCCAGCATTTT. Its translation: CASSLGHQSNQPQHF.

V usage is TRBV18 and J usage is TRBJ2-6; D unclear. This CDR3 has 18 residues. V dropped 3 bases and J dropped 0 bases, with 15 bases sitting between them. Per the germline V gene, CDR1 is KGHSH and CDR2 is LQKENI. CDR3 sequence reads: CASSPEPVYRSGANVLTF. In nucleotides, the CDR3 is TGTGCCAGCTCACCGGAGCCCGTTTACCGCTCTGGGGCCAACGTCCTGACTTTC.

In DNA, the CDR3 is TGCGCCAGTAGACCCACAGCTTACAATGAGCAGTTCTTC. Translating gives CASRPTAYNEQFF. V and J are TRBV4-1 and TRBJ2-1; D gene unclear. CDR1 is MGHRA and CDR2 is YSYEKL in the germline V gene. This CDR3 is built from 13 residues. V lost 9 bases and J 4 bases, leaving 13 bases between the germline ends.

This rearrangement joins TRBV30 to TRBJ2-2, with unresolved D. This CDR3 is 13 amino acids long. The germline CDR1 and CDR2 sequences are GTSNPN and SVGIG (reference sequence). DNA for the CDR3: TGTGCTCATTCCCCACTTTACACCGGGGAGCTGTTTTTT. Its protein product is CAHSPLYTGELFF. Full variable domain (missing parts from reference TRBV30 and TRBJ2-2): SQTIHQWPATLVQPVGSPLSLECTVEGTSNPNLYWYRQAAGRGLQLLFYSVGIGQISSEVPQNLSASRPQDRQFILSSKKLLLSDSGFYLCAHSPLYTGELFFGEGSRLTVL.

This clone was detected only once. The rearrangement links TRBV5-4 to TRBJ2-3, with TRBD1 matching 8 bases. J was trimmed by 0 bases and V by 5 bases; bases with no gene match: 5. This CDR3 region has 15 residues. Germline values: CDR1 SGHNT, CDR2 YYREEE (reference sequence). As DNA, the CDR3 is TGTGCCAGCAGTCCAGGGGGCCTCAGCACAGATACGCAGTATTTT. Protein product: CASSPGGLSTDTQYF.

The chain links TRBV2 to TRBJ1-5; a weak D match, TRBD1 (6 bases). The germline gives CDR1 SNHLY, CDR2 FYNNEI. V dropped 10 bases and J dropped 6 bases, with 19 bases sitting between them. CDR3 length: 14 amino acids. The chain's CDR3 is CATTLPGESQPQHF. The CDR3 DNA is TGTGCCACAACCCTTCCAGGGGAAAGTCAGCCCCAGCATTTT. The whole variable domain, filled in from reference TRBV2 and TRBJ1-5, reads EPEVTQTPSHQVTQMGQEVILRCVPISNHLYFYWYRQILGQKVEFLVSFYNNEISEKSEIFDDQFSVERPDGSNFTLKIRSTKLEDSAMYFCATTLPGESQPQHFGDGTRLSIL.

V gene TRBV25-1 combines with J gene TRBJ1-2; tentatively, D is TRBD1 (6 bases). The CDR3 is 14 amino acids. Germline-derived CDR1 and CDR2 are MGHDK and SYGVNS. The V gene lost 4 bases and the J gene lost 4 bases, with 13 bases spanning the gap. The CDR3 DNA reads as TGTGCCAGCAGTGCCCGGACAGCACCCTATGGCTACACCTTC. This translates into CASSARTAPYGYTF.

J is TRBJ2-1 and V is TRBV10-1; D gene ambiguous. The CDR3 length is 15 residues. CDR1 and CDR2 (germline): WNHNN, SYGVQD (reference sequence). Trimming pared 11 bases from V and 0 bases from J, leaving 17 bases between. The CDR3 here is CASLAATSSYNEQFF. DNA for the CDR3: TGCGCCTCCTTAGCCGCCACCAGCTCCTACAATGAGCAGTTCTTC.

The genes are TRBV6-5 and TRBJ2-7; no clear D. Trimming removed 2 bases from V and 6 bases from J, with 14 bases in between. Germline CDR1 reads MNHEY; CDR2 reads SVGAGI. The CDR3 covers 14 residues. CDR3 protein: CASSYDKVASEQYF. In DNA, the CDR3 is TGTGCCAGCAGTTACGATAAAGTTGCCTCCGAGCAGTACTTC.